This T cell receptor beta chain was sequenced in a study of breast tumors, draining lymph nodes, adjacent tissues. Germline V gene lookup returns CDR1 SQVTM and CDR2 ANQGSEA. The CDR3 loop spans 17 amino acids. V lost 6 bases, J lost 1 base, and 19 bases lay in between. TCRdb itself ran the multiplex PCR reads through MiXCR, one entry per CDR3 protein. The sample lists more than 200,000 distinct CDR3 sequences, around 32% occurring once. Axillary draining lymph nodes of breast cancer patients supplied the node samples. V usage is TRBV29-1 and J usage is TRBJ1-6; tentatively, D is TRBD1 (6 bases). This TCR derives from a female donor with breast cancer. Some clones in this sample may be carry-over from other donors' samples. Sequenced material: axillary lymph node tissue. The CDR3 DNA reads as TGCAGCGTGACCGGTGGGGGGGCAAATTCCTATAATTCACCCCTCCACTTT. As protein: CSVTGGGANSYNSPLHF.